This is a list of T cell receptor beta chains from one sample in a study of T cells in localized non-small cell lung cancer. Sequencing used immunoSEQ multiplex PCR; TCRdb keeps in-frame clones, though not all of them. This repertoire shows around 92,000 clones, approximately 91% found once; its top ten account for approximately 4%. Sequences were derived from PBMCs, sampled before any cancer treatment. These receptors were obtained from a woman aged 35-70 years with stage II squamous cell lung carcinoma. Both conserved end residues are part of each CDR3. The D gene is left open where the match is weak. Clone size is not always given. Where it is, it says once, few, many or a class for expanded clones.

V gene: TRBV27
CDR3 length: 12
D gene: -
clone size: -
J gene: TRBJ2-7
CDR3 DNA: TGTGCCAGCAGTCTCCTGGTCTTCGAGCAGTACTTC
CDR3 protein: CASSLLVFEQYF

V gene: TRBV5-4
CDR3 length: 15
D gene: -
clone size: -
J gene: TRBJ2-2
CDR3 DNA: TGTGCCAGCAGCCGTGGGAGGCCGAACACCGGGGAGCTGTTTTTT
CDR3 protein: CASSRGRPNTGELFF

V gene: TRBV5-8
CDR3 length: 16
D gene: -
clone size: -
J gene: TRBJ1-2
CDR3 DNA: TGTGCCAGCAGACTGGAGGGGGGGGTCTTGAGCTATGGCTACACCTTC
CDR3 protein: CASRLEGGVLSYGYTF

V gene: TRBV12-5
CDR3 length: 15
D gene: TRBD1
clone size: -
J gene: TRBJ2-3
CDR3 DNA: TGTGCTAGTGGGTGGGGGACAGCCAGCACAGATACGCAGTATTTT
CDR3 protein: CASGWGTASTDTQYF

V gene: TRBV25-1
CDR3 length: 18
D gene: -
clone size: -
J gene: TRBJ2-2
CDR3 DNA: TGTGCCAGCAGTGAATATGCTGGGGGGGCCATGAACACCGGGGAGCTGTTTTTT
CDR3 protein: CASSEYAGGAMNTGELFF

V gene: TRBV19
CDR3 length: 14
D gene: -
clone size: -
J gene: TRBJ1-5
CDR3 DNA: TGTGCCAGTAGTATATTAGGAGGAAAACAGCCCCAGCATTTT
CDR3 protein: CASSILGGKQPQHF

V gene: TRBV5-1
CDR3 length: 13
D gene: -
clone size: -
J gene: TRBJ1-2
CDR3 DNA: TGCGCCAGCAGCTTGGCCGCAAGCTATGGCTACACCTTC
CDR3 protein: CASSLAASYGYTF

V gene: TRBV6-1
CDR3 length: 15
D gene: TRBD1
clone size: -
J gene: TRBJ1-2
CDR3 DNA: TGTGCCAGCAGCCCCAGGACAGGGGATAACTATGGCTACACCTTC
CDR3 protein: CASSPRTGDNYGYTF

V gene: TRBV9
CDR3 length: 14
D gene: -
clone size: -
J gene: TRBJ2-1
CDR3 DNA: TGTGCCAGCAGCGTAGCTCCCTCGGGCAATGAGCAGTTCTTC
CDR3 protein: CASSVAPSGNEQFF

V gene: TRBV5-1
CDR3 length: 16
D gene: TRBD2
clone size: -
J gene: TRBJ2-1
CDR3 DNA: TGCGCCAGCAGCTTGGCCGGGACTACCTCCTACAATGAGCAGTTCTTC
CDR3 protein: CASSLAGTTSYNEQFF

V gene: TRBV19
CDR3 length: 15
D gene: -
clone size: -
J gene: TRBJ2-7
CDR3 DNA: TGTGCCAGTAGTATAGTCGTAGGCAGGGCGGACGAGCAGTACTTC
CDR3 protein: CASSIVVGRADEQYF

V gene: TRBV15
CDR3 length: 17
D gene: TRBD2
clone size: -
J gene: TRBJ2-3
CDR3 DNA: TGTGCCACCAGCAGAGGGGTGACTAGCGGGAGCACAGATACGCAGTATTTT
CDR3 protein: CATSRGVTSGSTDTQYF

V gene: TRBV6-5
CDR3 length: 13
D gene: -
clone size: once
J gene: TRBJ1-6
CDR3 DNA: TGTGCCAGCAGTTACACAGGGAATTCACCCCTCCACTTT
CDR3 protein: CASSYTGNSPLHF

V gene: TRBV5-5
CDR3 length: 14
D gene: TRBD1
clone size: -
J gene: TRBJ2-7
CDR3 DNA: TGTGCCAGCAGCTCGCCGGGACAGCGCTACGAGCAGTACTTC
CDR3 protein: CASSSPGQRYEQYF

V gene: TRBV6-1
CDR3 length: 14
D gene: -
clone size: -
J gene: TRBJ2-4
CDR3 DNA: TGTGCCAGCACCGGTGGCGGCCTCTCAAACATTCAGTACTTC
CDR3 protein: CASTGGGLSNIQYF

V gene: TRBV6-1
CDR3 length: 15
D gene: TRBD1
clone size: once
J gene: TRBJ1-1
CDR3 DNA: TGTGCCAGCAGTAAAACAGACAGGGGGGAGTTGGAAGCTTTCTTT
CDR3 protein: CASSKTDRGELEAFF

V gene: TRBV5-1
CDR3 length: 15
D gene: -
clone size: -
J gene: TRBJ1-4
CDR3 DNA: TGCGCCAGCAGCCGCTGGTCCCCGGAGGGTGAAAAACTGTTTTTT
CDR3 protein: CASSRWSPEGEKLFF

V gene: TRBV5-4
CDR3 length: 14
D gene: -
clone size: -
J gene: TRBJ2-1
CDR3 DNA: TGTGCCAGCAGCTCTACCAACTCCTACAATGAGCAGTTCTTC
CDR3 protein: CASSSTNSYNEQFF

V gene: TRBV7-9
CDR3 length: 15
D gene: TRBD2
clone size: once
J gene: TRBJ2-1
CDR3 DNA: TGTGCCAGCAGCGTTAGCGGGAGGGCCTCCAATGAGCAGTTCTTC
CDR3 protein: CASSVSGRASNEQFF

V gene: TRBV7-8
CDR3 length: 17
D gene: TRBD1
clone size: -
J gene: TRBJ2-7
CDR3 DNA: TGTGCCAGCAGCTTAGCAGGACAGGGATTTAACGTGTACGAGCAGTACTTC
CDR3 protein: CASSLAGQGFNVYEQYF

V gene: TRBV2
CDR3 length: 13
D gene: -
clone size: -
J gene: TRBJ2-7
CDR3 DNA: TGTGCCAGCAGTGGACAGGTACTCTACGAGCAGTACTTC
CDR3 protein: CASSGQVLYEQYF

V gene: TRBV28
CDR3 length: 16
D gene: -
clone size: -
J gene: TRBJ1-2
CDR3 DNA: TGTGCCAGCAGTTTAGTGACAGCTAACCATTACTATGGCTACACCTTC
CDR3 protein: CASSLVTANHYYGYTF

V gene: TRBV28
CDR3 length: 15
D gene: -
clone size: -
J gene: TRBJ1-2
CDR3 DNA: TGTGCCAGCAGCTCCCTCGCCCTTGAAGGGTATGGCTACACCTTC
CDR3 protein: CASSSLALEGYGYTF

V gene: TRBV2
CDR3 length: 12
D gene: -
clone size: -
J gene: TRBJ2-7
CDR3 DNA: TGTGCCAGCAGTCCAACCTTCTACGAGCAGTACTTC
CDR3 protein: CASSPTFYEQYF

V gene: TRBV18
CDR3 length: 16
D gene: -
clone size: -
J gene: TRBJ1-1
CDR3 DNA: TGTGCCAGCTCACCACCGGCTTCCCTGAGCAACACTGAAGCTTTCTTT
CDR3 protein: CASSPPASLSNTEAFF

V gene: TRBV2
CDR3 length: 17
D gene: TRBD2
clone size: -
J gene: TRBJ2-3
CDR3 DNA: TGTGCCAGCAGTAAGGGACTAGCGGGCGGGTTCACAGATACGCAGTATTTT
CDR3 protein: CASSKGLAGGFTDTQYF

V gene: TRBV30
CDR3 length: 13
D gene: -
clone size: -
J gene: TRBJ1-1
CDR3 DNA: TGTGCCTGGAGTCCCTGGAGGAGCGCTGAAGCTTTCTTT
CDR3 protein: CAWSPWRSAEAFF

V gene: TRBV27
CDR3 length: 16
D gene: TRBD2
clone size: -
J gene: TRBJ2-3
CDR3 DNA: TGTGCCAGCAGTCAGACTAGCGGGGGGATAACAGATACGCAGTATTTT
CDR3 protein: CASSQTSGGITDTQYF

V gene: TRBV5-6
CDR3 length: 12
D gene: TRBD1
clone size: -
J gene: TRBJ1-2
CDR3 DNA: TGTGCCAGCAACTCAGGGGGCGATGGCTACACCTTC
CDR3 protein: CASNSGGDGYTF

V gene: TRBV6-1
CDR3 length: 14
D gene: -
clone size: -
J gene: TRBJ1-5
CDR3 DNA: TGTGCCAGCAGTGAGTCAGGGAGTAATCAGCCCCAGCATTTT
CDR3 protein: CASSESGSNQPQHF

V gene: TRBV15
CDR3 length: 15
D gene: TRBD1
clone size: -
J gene: TRBJ1-1
CDR3 DNA: TGTGCCACCAGCAGAGGGGGGACAGGGGTCACTGAAGCTTTCTTT
CDR3 protein: CATSRGGTGVTEAFF

V gene: TRBV11-3
CDR3 length: 16
D gene: TRBD1
clone size: -
J gene: TRBJ2-7
CDR3 DNA: TGTGCCAGCAGCTTAGGGGTCGGGACAGACCCCTACGAGCAGTACTTC
CDR3 protein: CASSLGVGTDPYEQYF

V gene: TRBV14
CDR3 length: 13
D gene: -
clone size: -
J gene: TRBJ1-1
CDR3 DNA: TGTGCCAGCAGCCAAGTTTGGAACACTGAAGCTTTCTTT
CDR3 protein: CASSQVWNTEAFF

V gene: TRBV5-6
CDR3 length: 18
D gene: TRBD1
clone size: -
J gene: TRBJ1-6
CDR3 DNA: TGTGCCAGCAGCTTGGGCCGGACAGGGGGTCCGTATAATTCACCCCTCCACTTT
CDR3 protein: CASSLGRTGGPYNSPLHF

V gene: TRBV12-5
CDR3 length: 15
D gene: TRBD2
clone size: -
J gene: TRBJ2-3
CDR3 DNA: TGTGCTAGTGGTTCTCTAGCGGGAGCAGGTGATACGCAGTATTTT
CDR3 protein: CASGSLAGAGDTQYF

V gene: TRBV5-1
CDR3 length: 15
D gene: TRBD1
clone size: -
J gene: TRBJ2-2
CDR3 DNA: TGCGCCAGCAGCTGGAGAAGGACAGGGGTAGGGGAGCTGTTTTTT
CDR3 protein: CASSWRRTGVGELFF

V gene: TRBV5-1
CDR3 length: 15
D gene: TRBD1
clone size: -
J gene: TRBJ1-1
CDR3 DNA: TGCGCCAGCAGCTCAATGTCAGGGGGGGACACTGAAGCTTTCTTT
CDR3 protein: CASSSMSGGDTEAFF

V gene: TRBV15
CDR3 length: 19
D gene: TRBD2
clone size: few
J gene: TRBJ2-1
CDR3 DNA: TGTGCCACCAGCATAGAGAGTGGTAGCGGGGGGGCGTCCTACAATGAGCAGTTCTTC
CDR3 protein: CATSIESGSGGASYNEQFF

V gene: TRBV29-1
CDR3 length: 13
D gene: -
clone size: -
J gene: TRBJ1-1
CDR3 DNA: TGCAGCGTTGGAGGCGCAGGGAACACTGAAGCTTTCTTT
CDR3 protein: CSVGGAGNTEAFF

V gene: TRBV7-2
CDR3 length: 15
D gene: -
clone size: -
J gene: TRBJ1-5
CDR3 DNA: TGTGCCAGCAGCTTAGATGGAAGCAGCAATCAGCCCCAGCATTTT
CDR3 protein: CASSLDGSSNQPQHF

V gene: TRBV10-3
CDR3 length: 15
D gene: -
clone size: -
J gene: TRBJ1-2
CDR3 DNA: TGTGCCATCAGTGACCCCCCAACAGGGCTCTATGGCTACACCTTC
CDR3 protein: CAISDPPTGLYGYTF

V gene: TRBV6-1
CDR3 length: 13
D gene: -
clone size: -
J gene: TRBJ1-1
CDR3 DNA: TGTGCCAGCAGTAACAGGGATCGCACTGAAGCTTTCTTT
CDR3 protein: CASSNRDRTEAFF

V gene: TRBV27
CDR3 length: 21
D gene: TRBD1
clone size: -
J gene: TRBJ1-2
CDR3 DNA: TGTGCCAGCAGTTTGAAGCCCTGGTTTAGCTCACCGGGACAGGGGGTCTATGGCTACACCTTC
CDR3 protein: CASSLKPWFSSPGQGVYGYTF

V gene: TRBV11-3
CDR3 length: 14
D gene: -
clone size: -
J gene: TRBJ2-3
CDR3 DNA: TGTGCCAGCAGCTTGGCGGGACGGACAGATACGCAGTATTTT
CDR3 protein: CASSLAGRTDTQYF

V gene: TRBV2
CDR3 length: 17
D gene: -
clone size: -
J gene: TRBJ2-2
CDR3 DNA: TGTGCCAGCGGCTCCCGGGGCCCCATTACGAACACCGGGGAGCTGTTTTTT
CDR3 protein: CASGSRGPITNTGELFF

V gene: TRBV7-2
CDR3 length: 11
D gene: -
clone size: -
J gene: TRBJ1-2
CDR3 DNA: TGTGCCAGCAGCTTCATATATGGCTACACCTTC
CDR3 protein: CASSFIYGYTF

V gene: TRBV4-2
CDR3 length: 14
D gene: TRBD1
clone size: -
J gene: TRBJ2-5
CDR3 DNA: TGTGCCAGCAGGTTACAGGGGAGTGAGGAGACCCAGTACTTC
CDR3 protein: CASRLQGSEETQYF

V gene: TRBV5-1
CDR3 length: 17
D gene: -
clone size: -
J gene: TRBJ1-1
CDR3 DNA: TGCGCCAGCAGCTCAGGGATCTCTAGGTCTGGGAACACTGAAGCTTTCTTT
CDR3 protein: CASSSGISRSGNTEAFF